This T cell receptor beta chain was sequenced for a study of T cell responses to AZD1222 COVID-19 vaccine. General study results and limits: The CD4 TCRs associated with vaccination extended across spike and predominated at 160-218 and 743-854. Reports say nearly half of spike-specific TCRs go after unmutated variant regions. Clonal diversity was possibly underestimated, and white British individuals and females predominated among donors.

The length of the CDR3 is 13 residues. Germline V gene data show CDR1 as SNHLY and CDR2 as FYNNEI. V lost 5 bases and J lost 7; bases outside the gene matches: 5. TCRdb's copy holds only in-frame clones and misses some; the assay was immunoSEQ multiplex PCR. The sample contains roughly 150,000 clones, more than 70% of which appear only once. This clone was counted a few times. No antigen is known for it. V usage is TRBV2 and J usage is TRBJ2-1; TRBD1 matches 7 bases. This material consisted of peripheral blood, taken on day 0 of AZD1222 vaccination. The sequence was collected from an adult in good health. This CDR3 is CASSPGQINEQFF. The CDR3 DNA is TGTGCCAGCAGTCCGGGACAGATTAATGAGCAGTTCTTC.